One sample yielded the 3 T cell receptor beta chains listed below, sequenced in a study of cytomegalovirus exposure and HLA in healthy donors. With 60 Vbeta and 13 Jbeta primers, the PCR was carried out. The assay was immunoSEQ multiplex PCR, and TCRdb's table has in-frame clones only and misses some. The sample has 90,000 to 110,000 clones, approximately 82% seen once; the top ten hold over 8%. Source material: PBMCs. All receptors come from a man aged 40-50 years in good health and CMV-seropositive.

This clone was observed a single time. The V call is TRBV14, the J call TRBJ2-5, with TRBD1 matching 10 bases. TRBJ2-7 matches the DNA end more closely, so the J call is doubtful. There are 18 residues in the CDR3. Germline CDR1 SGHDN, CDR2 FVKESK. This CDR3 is CASSQDFPPGQGTYEQYF. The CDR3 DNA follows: TGTGCCAGCAGCCAAGATTTTCCACCGGGACAGGGGACCTACGAGCAGTACTTC.

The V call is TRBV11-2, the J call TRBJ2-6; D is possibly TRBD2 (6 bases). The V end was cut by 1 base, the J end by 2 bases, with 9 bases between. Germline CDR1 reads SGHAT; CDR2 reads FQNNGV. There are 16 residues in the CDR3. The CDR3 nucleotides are TGTGCCAGCAGCTTAGTCGGCGGGGCTGGGGCCAACGTCCTGACTTTC. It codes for CASSLVGGAGANVLTF. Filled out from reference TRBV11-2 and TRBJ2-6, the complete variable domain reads EAGVAQSPRYKIIEKRQSVAFWCNPISGHATLYWYQQILGQGPKLLIQFQNNGVVDDSQLPKDRFSAERLKGVDSTLKIQPAKLEDSAVYLCASSLVGGAGANVLTFGAGSRLTVL.

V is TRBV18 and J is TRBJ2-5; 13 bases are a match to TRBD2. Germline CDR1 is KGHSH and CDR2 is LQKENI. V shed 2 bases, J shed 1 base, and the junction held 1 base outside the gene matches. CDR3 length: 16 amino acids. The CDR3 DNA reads TGTGCCAGCTCACCAGGACTAGCGGGGGTCCAAGAGACCCAGTACTTC. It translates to CASSPGLAGVQETQYF.